This T cell receptor (beta chain) was captured by sequencing in a study of T cells in Graves' hyperthyroidism and ophthalmopathy. This clonotype was counted ten times or more. What it recognizes is unknown. The study, taken as a whole, reports: Ophthalmopathy was separated from stable hyperthyroidism by a 13 V-J model.

The ends were cut back, 6 bases at V and 0 bases at J, with 17 bases in the middle. The CDR3 extends over 16 amino acids. A Clinical Activity Score of at least 3, a NOSPECS grade of at least 4 and a duration under 3 months were recorded in the ophthalmopathy patients. The study left out patients who had uncontrolled infection, other autoimmune disease, pregnancy or lactation. PBMCs were derived from around 10 ml fresh peripheral blood. The source material, RNA transcripts, was used to amplify TCR beta CDR3 regions. Initially, a first-round RT-PCR of the TCR CDR3 employed the HTBI primer set. TCRdb recomputed calls from the multiplex PCR reads with MiXCR, one row per CDR3 protein. The sample yields a few hundred thousand distinct CDR3 sequences, 15% to 20% seen once.

The TCR comes from a woman aged 40 to 50 with Graves' ophthalmopathy. The chain couples TRBV12-3 or TRBV12-4 to TRBJ1-1; D is perhaps TRBD1 (5 bases). Sequenced sample: blood. CDR3 bases: TGTGCCAGCAGGGTGTCGGTAGGGACGGTGAACACTGAAGCTTTCTTT. This translates into CASRVSVGTVNTEAFF.